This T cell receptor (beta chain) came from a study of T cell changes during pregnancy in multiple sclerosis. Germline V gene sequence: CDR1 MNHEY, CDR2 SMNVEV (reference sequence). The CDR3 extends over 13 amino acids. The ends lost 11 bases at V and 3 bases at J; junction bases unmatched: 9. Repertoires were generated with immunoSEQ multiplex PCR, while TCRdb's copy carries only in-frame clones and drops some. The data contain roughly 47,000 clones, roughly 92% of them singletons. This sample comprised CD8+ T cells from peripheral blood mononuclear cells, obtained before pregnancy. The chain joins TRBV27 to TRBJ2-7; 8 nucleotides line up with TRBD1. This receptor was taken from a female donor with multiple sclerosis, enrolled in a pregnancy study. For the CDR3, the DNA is TGTGCCCAGCACGACAGGGGAAACTACGAGCAGTACTTC. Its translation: CAQHDRGNYEQYF.